The clone carrying this T cell receptor beta chain was seen ten or more times. Using its own MiXCR run on the 5' RACE reads, TCRdb lists one record per CDR3 protein. Among about 84,000 distinct CDR3 sequences listed, 10% were seen once. The data were obtained in a study of neurological immune-mediated disorders. V was trimmed by 5 bases and J by 4 bases, leaving 13 bases between them. Germline loops: CDR1 KGHSH, CDR2 LQKENI. The CDR3 sequence is 14 residues long. The chain joins TRBV18 to TRBJ2-3, with TRBD2 as a possible D gene (5 bases). Sequenced material: PBMCs. This receptor was identified in a man in his forties in good health. The CDR3 here is CASSTRTGADTQYF. The CDR3, as DNA: TGTGCCAGCTCAACCCGAACCGGGGCAGATACGCAGTATTTT.